This T cell receptor (beta chain) was captured in a study of T cell responses to AZD1222 COVID-19 vaccine. The wider study: Samples with a second dose at about 4 or about 12 weeks were pooled together. General observations from the study: Spike-specific TCR breadth and depth both grew after two AZD1222 doses.

Turning to this clone: The target antigen is unknown.

Profiling relied on immunoSEQ multiplex PCR, and the TCRdb table lists in-frame clones only, not all of them. The table lists some 90,000 clones, more than 70% of them singletons, with roughly 15% in the top ten. V dropped 2 bases and J dropped 8 bases, with 12 bases sitting between them. The CDR3 loop spans 13 amino acids. The germline V gene encodes CDR1 MNHEY and CDR2 SMNVEV (reference sequence). Material: peripheral blood, obtained on day 0 of AZD1222 vaccination. This sequence was found in an adult in good health. This chain links TRBV27 with TRBJ1-2; D not certain. CDR3: CASSLRSNGGYTF. The CDR3 DNA is TGTGCCAGCAGTTTAAGGTCCAACGGGGGCTACACCTTC.